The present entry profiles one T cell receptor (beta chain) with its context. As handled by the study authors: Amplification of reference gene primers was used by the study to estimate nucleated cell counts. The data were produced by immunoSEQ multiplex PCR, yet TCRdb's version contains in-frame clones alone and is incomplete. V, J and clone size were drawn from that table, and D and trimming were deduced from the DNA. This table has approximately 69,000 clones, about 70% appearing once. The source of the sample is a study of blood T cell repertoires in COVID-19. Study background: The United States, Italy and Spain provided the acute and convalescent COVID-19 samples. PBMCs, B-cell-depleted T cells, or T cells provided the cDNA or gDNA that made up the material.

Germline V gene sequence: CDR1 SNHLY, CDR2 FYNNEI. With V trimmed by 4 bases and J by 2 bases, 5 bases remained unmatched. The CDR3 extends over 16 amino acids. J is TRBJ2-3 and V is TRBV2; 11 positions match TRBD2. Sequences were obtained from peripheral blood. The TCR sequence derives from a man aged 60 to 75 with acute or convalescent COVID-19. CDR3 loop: CASSGLAGGNTDTQYF. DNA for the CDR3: TGTGCCAGCAGTGGGCTAGCGGGAGGTAACACAGATACGCAGTATTTT.